This entry features one T cell receptor beta chain sequence. Its specificity is not known. The data stem from a study of cytomegalovirus exposure and HLA in healthy donors. Germline V gene lookup returns CDR1 MDHEN and CDR2 SYDVKM. Trimming took 6 bases from V and 4 from J, leaving 11 bases between them. There are 13 residues in the CDR3. Each donor's status was that of a healthy bone marrow donor. PCR involved 60 Vbeta and 13 Jbeta primers. Sequencing was performed with immunoSEQ multiplex PCR; in TCRdb, only in-frame clones are kept and a portion is missing. The sample lists 200,000 to 250,000 clones; around 85% were seen once. Study-level findings and limits: Sequencing probably produced one cluster of sequence variants that were highly shared. Three chains tied to CMV proved CMV antigen-specific in vitro. The authors enumerated over 150 TCR beta chains as linked to cytomegalovirus.

J is TRBJ2-3 and V is TRBV28, with D possibly matching TRBD2 (6 bases). This TCR derives from a human donor in good health. The sequenced sample was PBMCs. The CDR3 loop reads CASSSGVADTQYF. The CDR3 DNA follows: TGTGCCAGCAGCTCGGGGGTTGCAGATACGCAGTATTTT. Using reference TRBV28 and TRBJ2-3 for the parts outside the CDR3, the full variable domain is DVKVTQSSRYLVKRTGEKVFLECVQDMDHENMFWYRQDPGLGLRLIYFSYDVKMKEKGDIPEGYSVSREKKERFSLILESASTNQTSMYLCASSSGVADTQYFGPGTRLTVL.